The 7 T cell receptor beta chains below were found in one sample sequenced in a study of cytomegalovirus exposure and HLA in healthy donors. Primers: 60 Vbeta forward and 13 Jbeta reverse. The assay was immunoSEQ multiplex PCR, and TCRdb's table has in-frame clones only and misses some. The sample comprises approximately 150,000 clones, more than 60% of which are singletons, and approximately 1.7% rests with the top ten. The sequenced sample was PBMCs. These receptors were collected from a male donor in good health and CMV-seronegative.

The V gene is TRBV7-9, the J gene TRBJ1-3; D gene unclear. The V end was cut by 5 bases, the J end by 8 bases, with 10 bases between. The germline V gene encodes CDR1 SEHNR and CDR2 FQNEAQ (reference sequence). CDR3 size: 12 residues. The chain's CDR3 is CASSPTGYTIYF. The CDR3 nucleotides read TGTGCCAGCAGCCCCACGGGGTACACCATATATTTT.

This clone was observed a few times. V usage is TRBV6-6 and J usage is TRBJ1-2; the match to TRBD1 covers 8 bases. V lost 2 bases and J lost 12; bases outside the gene matches: 11. The CDR3 contains 14 residues. Per the germline V gene, CDR1 is MNHNY and CDR2 is SVGAGI (reference sequence). The CDR3 DNA follows: TGTGCCAGCAGTTACGTAGGGATGGACAGGGAGGACACCTTC. This encodes CASSYVGMDREDTF.

The chain is built from TRBV5-1 and TRBJ2-3; 8 bases are a match to TRBD1. With V trimmed by 0 bases and J by 3 bases, 6 bases remained unmatched. The CDR3 runs 16 residues. Per the germline V gene, CDR1 is SGHRS and CDR2 is YFSETQ. The CDR3 DNA reads TGCGCCAGCAGCTTGGGGGTCCAGGGGGCAACAGATACGCAGTATTTT. As protein: CASSLGVQGATDTQYF.

This clone has a count of ten or more. This rearrangement joins TRBV5-4 to TRBJ2-7; D perhaps matches TRBD2 (5 bases). CDR1 and CDR2 from the germline V gene are SGHNT and YYREEE (reference sequence). This CDR3 is 13 amino acids long. Trimming took 0 bases from V and 4 from J, leaving 8 bases between them. This chain's CDR3 is CASSLEREYEQYF. As DNA, the CDR3 is TGTGCCAGCAGCTTGGAGAGGGAGTACGAGCAGTACTTC.

DNA for the CDR3: TGTGCCAGCAGTACCGAAAGGGGCTTCTCAGATACGCAGTATTTT. Translation gives CASSTERGFSDTQYF. The chain links TRBV6-1 to TRBJ2-3, with D maybe TRBD1 (5 bases). Germline assignment: CDR1 MNHNS and CDR2 SASEGT. The CDR3 is 15 residues long. Trimming shortened V by 5 bases and J by 4 bases, and 16 bases separated the two germline ends.

The V call is TRBV10-3, the J call TRBJ1-1; 8 bases are a match to TRBD1. The J segment lost 4 bases and the V segment lost 7 bases, leaving 8 bases of the junction unmatched. The CDR3 sequence is 14 residues long. Germline V gene sequence: CDR1 ENHRY, CDR2 SYGVKD. Written as DNA, the CDR3 is TGTGCCATCAAGACAGGGGCGGAAGGCACTGAAGCTTTCTTT. This encodes CAIKTGAEGTEAFF.

The chain is built from TRBV15 and TRBJ2-7; D is perhaps TRBD2 (6 bases). Germline loops: CDR1 LNHNV, CDR2 YYDKDF (reference sequence). The V end lost 3 bases, the J end lost 6 bases, and 18 bases lay between the germline ends. The CDR3 runs to 15 residues. CDR3 sequence reads: CATSSQGGGWGEQYF. In DNA form, the CDR3 reads TGTGCCACCAGCAGCCAGGGAGGAGGGTGGGGCGAGCAGTACTTC.